The rows below give T cell receptor beta chains drawn from one sample of a study of blood T cell repertoires in COVID-19. Generated by immunoSEQ multiplex PCR, the TCRdb table keeps only in-frame clones and is missing some. The sample lists 470,000 or so clones; around 85% were seen once. Sequencing was performed on peripheral blood. The receptor source for this set is a human donor in a cohort sampled during active COVID-19. Each CDR3 is given with its conserved first and last residue. A D gene is named only where the DNA matches it firmly. The size field is filled for only some rows; it gives once, few, many or a size class.

CDR3aa	CDR3nt	d_gene	abundance	v_gene	j_gene
CASSLVQREGFNEQFF	TGTGCCAGCAGCTTAGTTCAGCGGGAGGGCTTTAATGAGCAGTTCTTC	TRBD2	NA	TRBV7-8	TRBJ2-1
CSVEANGRRTDTQYF	TGCAGCGTTGAGGCCAATGGGAGGCGCACAGATACGCAGTATTTT	NA	NA	TRBV29-1	TRBJ2-3
CASSRGDTNYGYTF	TGTGCCAGCTCACGAGGGGACACTAACTATGGCTACACCTTC	NA	NA	TRBV18	TRBJ1-2
CASSQDLWDRTYNEQFF	TGCGCCAGCAGCCAAGATCTTTGGGACAGGACATACAATGAGCAGTTCTTC	TRBD1	NA	TRBV4-3	TRBJ2-1
CASSLAGVGNTIYF	TGCGCCAGCAGCTTGGCGGGGGTCGGAAACACCATATATTTT	NA	few	TRBV5-1	TRBJ1-3
CASRHIRGRTYNSPLHF	TGTGCCAGCAGACATATCCGGGGGAGGACCTATAATTCACCCCTCCACTTT	NA	NA	TRBV11-2	TRBJ1-6
CASSLRTARKTDTQYF	TGCGCCAGCAGCCTCCGGACAGCGAGAAAAACAGATACGCAGTATTTT	NA	NA	TRBV5-1	TRBJ2-3
CASLRETGSETQYF	TGTGCCAGCCTAAGGGAGACAGGGTCAGAGACCCAGTACTTC	TRBD1	NA	TRBV2	TRBJ2-5
CSVGGTPYEQYF	TGCAGCGTTGGCGGGACCCCCTACGAGCAGTACTTC	NA	once	TRBV29-1	TRBJ2-7
CASRPTGGIYGYTF	TGTGCCAGCAGACCGACAGGGGGCATCTATGGCTACACCTTC	TRBD1	NA	TRBV6-4	TRBJ1-2
CASSLTGGPTDTQYF	TGTGCCAGCAGCCTGACAGGGGGGCCCACAGATACGCAGTATTTT	TRBD1	once	TRBV5-8	TRBJ2-3
CASSFVTGEHEQYF	TGTGCCAGCAGCTTCGTGACAGGGGAACACGAGCAGTACTTC	TRBD1	NA	TRBV5-8	TRBJ2-7
CASSYLGARETQYF	TGTGCCAGCAGTTACCTGGGGGCGAGGGAGACCCAGTACTTC	NA	NA	TRBV2	TRBJ2-5
CASSFARWGTDTQYF	TGTGCCAGCAGCTTTGCTAGATGGGGCACAGATACGCAGTATTTT	NA	once	TRBV5-5	TRBJ2-3
CASSQTSGSGNEQFF	TGTGCCAGCAGCCAGACTAGCGGGAGTGGCAATGAGCAGTTCTTC	TRBD2	NA	TRBV5-5	TRBJ2-1
CSVRDRGRSGYTF	TGCAGCGTACGAGACAGGGGGCGGAGTGGCTACACCTTC	TRBD1	NA	TRBV29-1	TRBJ1-2
CASSFGGVGAYEQYF	TGTGCCAGCAGCTTCGGAGGAGTTGGGGCCTACGAGCAGTACTTC	NA	NA	TRBV5-4	TRBJ2-7
CASSMASGSSYEQYF	TGTGCCAGTAGTATGGCTAGCGGGAGCTCCTACGAGCAGTACTTC	TRBD2	NA	TRBV19	TRBJ2-7
CASSPRLGGNNEQFF	TGTGCCAGCAGCCCCCGCTTAGGCGGTAACAATGAGCAGTTCTTC	NA	NA	TRBV14	TRBJ2-1
CASSSLGGKYTDTQYF	TGTGCCAGCAGCTCCTTGGGCGGGAAATACACAGATACGCAGTATTTT	NA	NA	TRBV13	TRBJ2-3
CASSTTGQPGNTIYF	TGTGCCAGCAGCACGACGGGACAGCCTGGAAACACCATATATTTT	TRBD1	NA	TRBV7-2	TRBJ1-3
CASSQHQQGAGSYNEQFF	TGCGCCAGCAGCCAACACCAACAGGGGGCCGGCTCCTACAATGAGCAGTTCTTC	TRBD1	NA	TRBV4-3	TRBJ2-1
CASSLSGQGWTEAFF	TGTGCCAGCAGCTTATCCGGACAGGGCTGGACTGAAGCTTTCTTT	TRBD1	NA	TRBV7-2	TRBJ1-1
CASSRLGSGNTIYF	TGTGCCAGTAGCAGACTTGGTTCAGGAAACACCATATATTTT	NA	NA	TRBV19	TRBJ1-3
CASSYGRDTAGYTF	TGTGCCAGCAGTTACGGGCGAGACACGGCTGGCTACACCTTC	NA	NA	TRBV6-5	TRBJ1-2
CASSSQLAGAREQYF	TGTGCCAGCAGCTCACAACTAGCGGGAGCCCGCGAGCAGTACTTC	TRBD2	NA	TRBV7-2	TRBJ2-7